The 26 T cell receptor beta chains listed next were all sequenced from one sample in a study of metastatic and nonmetastatic thyroid tumors. Among the patients, none had received any treatment before thyroid surgery. With MiXCR, TCRdb reprocessed the PCR reads. Of about 38,000 clones listed, about 24% are singletons. The material sequenced was blood. Every receptor here comes from a female donor with papillary thyroid cancer or a benign thyroid nodule (not recorded which). Some clones in this sample may be carry-over from other donors' samples.

The chain joins TRBV5-6 to TRBJ2-7; no clear D. Germline CDR1 reads SGHDT; CDR2 reads YYEEEE. CDR3 length: 14 amino acids. The germline V and J ends were trimmed by 1 base and 5 bases, with 13 bases remaining between them. The CDR3 region is CASSLYGYHHEQYF. CDR3 sequence (DNA): TGTGCCAGCAGCTTGTATGGGTATCACCACGAGCAGTACTTC.

The V call is TRBV19, the J call TRBJ1-5, with D hard to call. CDR1 LNHDA and CDR2 SQIVND come from the germline V gene (reference sequence). Trimming took 3 bases from V and 6 from J, leaving 6 bases between them. This CDR3 contains 12 residues. CDR3 sequence reads: CASSIGSQPQHF. The CDR3 nucleotides are TGTGCCAGTAGTATTGGGAGTCAGCCCCAGCATTTT.

This clone is categorized as medium-sized. This chain connects TRBV25-1 to TRBJ2-7; 7 positions match TRBD1. Unmatched junction bases numbered 7, after V lost 3 bases and J lost 2 bases. Germline-derived CDR1 and CDR2 are MGHDK and SYGVNS. CDR3 length: 15 amino acids. The CDR3 loop reads CASSDSADRAYEQYF. CDR3 sequence (DNA): TGTGCCAGCAGTGACTCCGCTGACAGGGCCTACGAGCAGTACTTC.

This rearrangement joins TRBV20-1 to TRBJ1-1, with a tentative D call TRBD1 (6 bases). CDR3 length: 13 residues. Germline CDR1 and CDR2: DFQATT and SNEGSKA (reference sequence). V lost 5 bases to trimming and J lost 6 bases, with 16 bases between them. As DNA, the CDR3 is TGCAGTGCTTCATCCTACAGGGCCTCTGAAGCTTTCTTT. Its translation: CSASSYRASEAFF.

The chain uses TRBV20-1 and TRBJ1-5; tentatively, D is TRBD1 (6 bases). Germline V gives CDR1 DFQATT, CDR2 SNEGSKA (reference sequence). V was cut by 3 bases and J by 6 bases, with 12 bases left in between. CDR3 size: 13 residues. In DNA form, the CDR3 reads TGCAGTGCTAGTTGGGACATTATTCAGCCCCAGCATTTT. It specifies CSASWDIIQPQHF.

This clone was recorded a few times. The chain joins TRBV28 to TRBJ1-1; D gene uncertain. The CDR3 has 14 residues. Trimming removed 2 bases at V and 8 bases at J, with 15 bases between. Germline assignment: CDR1 MDHEN and CDR2 SYDVKM. In DNA form, the CDR3 reads TGTGCCAGCAGTTTAGTACTAAGCAGATCAGAAGCTTTCTTT. As protein: CASSLVLSRSEAFF.

This clone was seen at least ten times. This sequence joins TRBV18 and TRBJ1-1, with D maybe TRBD1 (5 bases). Germline CDR1 KGHSH, CDR2 LQKENI. This CDR3 spans 15 amino acids. The ends were cut back, 2 bases at V and 3 bases at J, with 13 bases in the middle. In DNA form, the CDR3 reads TGTGCCAGCTCACCAGGTACTCCAGGGCACACTGAAGCTTTCTTT. Its translation: CASSPGTPGHTEAFF.

In its sample, this clone was seen many times. The chain has TRBV3-1 and TRBJ2-4, with D possibly being TRBD1 (6 bases). Germline CDR1 LGHDT, CDR2 YNNKEL (reference sequence). Between the trimmed V and J ends, which lost 3 bases and 0 bases, there was a span of 9 bases. The CDR3 has 15 residues. CDR3 bases: TGTGCCAGCAGCCATTGGGGGCGAGCCAAAAACATTCAGTACTTC. It translates to CASSHWGRAKNIQYF. Variable domain in full (rest from reference TRBV3-1 and TRBJ2-4): DTAVSQTPKYLVTQMGNDKSIKCEQNLGHDTMYWYKQDSKKFLKIMFSYNNKELIINETVPNRFSPKSPDKAHLNLHINSLELGDSAVYFCASSHWGRAKNIQYFGAGTRLSVL.

Note on this clone: A read error may produce the germline difference seen at one junction end. This CDR3 is also generated by other DNA sequences in the sample. The chain carries TRBV28 and TRBJ1-5; D gene ambiguous. Germline CDR1 reads MDHEN; CDR2 reads SYDVKM. The CDR3 spans 15 residues. The CDR3 reads CASSRKGSSNQPQHF. CDR3 sequence (DNA): TGTGCCAGCAGTAGGAAAGGGAGCAGCAATCAGCCACAGCATTTT.

The sample holds many counts of this clone. This CDR3 is CASSRGRAQETQYF. Written as DNA, the CDR3 is TGTGCCAGCAGCCGAGGCAGGGCTCAAGAGACCCAGTACTTC. This chain connects TRBV7-8 to TRBJ2-5; D possibly corresponds to TRBD1 (5 bases). The V gene's germline CDR1 is SGHVS and CDR2 FQNEAQ. Trimming removed 5 bases from V and 2 bases from J, with 12 bases in between. This CDR3 has 14 amino acids.

V and J are TRBV2 and TRBJ2-7; tentatively, D is TRBD1 or TRBD2 (5 bases each). V lost 5 bases and J 5 bases, leaving 19 bases between the germline ends. Germline lookup yields CDR1 SNHLY and CDR2 FYNNEI. This CDR3 has 15 residues. CDR3 loop: CASSRDRLVIHEQYV. Written as DNA, the CDR3 is TGTGCCAGCAGTCGGGACCGCTTAGTGATCCACGAGCAGTACGTC.

The genes are TRBV15 and TRBJ1-5, with D possibly being TRBD1 (5 bases). This CDR3 has 14 residues. Trimming stripped 3 bases from V and 7 bases from J, with 13 bases between. Germline V lookup: CDR1 LNHNV, CDR2 YYDKDF (reference sequence). The CDR3 nucleotides are TGTGCCACCAGCAGGGGGCCCGTAGAACAGCCCCAGCATTTT. Protein sequence: CATSRGPVEQPQHF. The complete variable domain, with remaining parts taken from reference TRBV15 and TRBJ1-5, reads DAMVIQNPRYQVTQFGKPVTLSCSQTLNHNVMYWYQQKSSQAPKLLFHYYDKDFNNEADTPDNFQSRRPNTSFCFLDIRSPGLGDTAMYLCATSRGPVEQPQHFGDGTRLSIL.

The chain recombines TRBV2 with TRBJ1-2, with D possibly TRBD1 on 6 matching bases. CDR3 length: 13 amino acids. Germline V lookup: CDR1 SNHLY, CDR2 FYNNEI. Trimming left V 7 bases short and J 8 bases short, with 17 bases between. The CDR3 spells CASIRDTQGGYTF. DNA of the CDR3: TGTGCCAGCATCCGGGACACACAAGGAGGCTACACCTTC.

The V and J genes are TRBV5-6 and TRBJ1-3; D unresolved. The germline V gene encodes CDR1 SGHDT and CDR2 YYEEEE. Trimming shortened V by 3 bases and J by 1 base, and 14 bases separated the two germline ends. The CDR3 sequence is 16 residues long. CDR3 DNA sequence: TGTGCCAGCAGCTACAGAGCCCGGATGTCTGGAAACACCATATATTTT. Its protein product is CASSYRARMSGNTIYF.

The rearrangement links TRBV2 to TRBJ2-7, with a tentative D call TRBD2 (6 bases). The CDR3 has 15 residues. Trimming removed 3 bases at V and 2 bases at J, with 14 bases between. Germline CDR1 SNHLY, CDR2 FYNNEI. The CDR3 DNA is TGTGCCAGCAGTGATTTGGGAGGCAGGGCCTACGAGCAGTACTTC. It yields the protein CASSDLGGRAYEQYF.

This clone appeared many times. This CDR3 reads CATSRARTMNTEAFF. The DNA of the CDR3 is TGTGCCACCAGCAGAGCCCGGACAATGAACACTGAAGCTTTCTTT. V and J are TRBV15 and TRBJ1-1, with D possibly being TRBD1 (5 bases). V gave up 1 base and J gave up 0 bases, with 9 bases separating them. CDR1 and CDR2 from the germline V gene are LNHNV and YYDKDF (reference sequence). The CDR3 spans 15 residues.

The chain carries TRBV4-2 and TRBJ2-2; 12 bases match TRBD2. This CDR3 has 15 amino acids. CDR1 and CDR2 (germline): LGHNA, YNFKEQ. With 4 bases clipped from V and 4 bases from J, the junction kept 1 base outside the gene matches. In nucleotides, the CDR3 is TGTGCCAGCAGCCCGGGACTAGCGGGCACCGGGGAGCTGTTTTTT. Translated, it gives CASSPGLAGTGELFF.

This clone is judged medium-sized. The chain joins TRBV6-1 to TRBJ2-7; TRBD2 is a possible D gene (6 bases). This CDR3 region has 14 residues. Trimming took 1 base from V and 5 from J, leaving 12 bases between them. Germline lookup yields CDR1 MNHNS and CDR2 SASEGT. This CDR3 is CASSEVGGINEQYF. In nucleotides, the CDR3 is TGTGCCAGCAGTGAAGTGGGGGGAATCAACGAGCAGTACTTC.

A word on this clone: The CDR3 ends on some other residue instead of the conserved phenylalanine or tryptophan, so this is likely a read error. V and J are TRBV12-3 or TRBV12-4 and TRBJ1-1; D remains ambiguous. This CDR3 has 11 residues. The CDR3 region is CDSSMLIKAFY. The CDR3 nucleotides are TGTGACAGCAGTATGCTGATCAAAGCTTTCTAT.

The V and J genes are TRBV7-2 and TRBJ2-7; D is perhaps TRBD1 (5 bases). This CDR3 contains 15 residues. V dropped 5 bases and J dropped 0 bases, with 14 bases sitting between them. Per the germline V gene, CDR1 is SGHTA and CDR2 is FQGNSA. The DNA for the CDR3 is TGTGCCAGCAGCGGTGGGGCAGGCTGCTCCTACGAGCAGTACTTC. This codes for CASSGGAGCSYEQYF.

This clone was counted between two and nine times. The CDR3 reads CASSYGLHEDTQYF. DNA of the CDR3: TGTGCCAGCAGTTATGGTCTACACGAGGATACGCAGTATTTT. This sequence joins TRBV6-2 or TRBV6-3 and TRBJ2-3; no clear D. The CDR3 loop spans 14 amino acids. Germline V gives CDR1 MNHEY, CDR2 SVGEGT. The V end lost 3 bases, the J end lost 6 bases, and 13 bases lay between the germline ends.

Relative to its sample, this clone is medium-sized (0.01 to 0.1%). The genes are TRBV7-9 and TRBJ2-7, with D possibly matching TRBD1 (5 bases). Germline values: CDR1 SEHNR, CDR2 FQNEAQ (reference sequence). The germline V and J ends were trimmed by 4 bases and 4 bases, with 8 bases remaining between them. The CDR3 spans 12 residues. CDR3 amino acids: CASSSQGYEQYF. Here the CDR3 DNA reads TGTGCCAGCAGCTCCCAGGGATACGAGCAGTACTTC.

This clone came up many times. This chain uses TRBV29-1 with TRBJ2-7; possibly TRBD2 for D (6 bases). V lost 5 bases and J 7 bases, leaving 15 bases between the germline ends. The CDR3 spans 12 residues. Germline V CDR1 and CDR2: SQVTM, ANQGSEA. The CDR3: CSVRFTGGEQYF. The CDR3 bases are TGCAGCGTTCGATTCACTGGGGGGGAGCAGTACTTC.

This clone was observed many times. This CDR3 reads CASSLLGTEAFF. In nucleotides, the CDR3 is TGTGCCAGCAGTTTATTAGGCACTGAAGCTTTCTTT. This chain links TRBV28 with TRBJ1-1, with no clear D. This CDR3 has 12 amino acids. Trimming stripped 1 base from V and 4 bases from J, with 4 bases between. Germline V gene lookup returns CDR1 MDHEN and CDR2 SYDVKM.

This clone was seen a few times. The rearrangement links TRBV6-1 to TRBJ2-2; no clear D gene. From germline, CDR1 is MNHNS and CDR2 SASEGT. This CDR3 comprises 14 residues. Trimming removed 5 bases at V and 5 bases at J, with 12 bases between. CDR3: CASSMGVATGELFF. The CDR3 nucleotides read TGTGCCAGCAGTATGGGCGTTGCTACCGGGGAGCTGTTTTTT.

The rearrangement uses TRBV30 and TRBJ1-5, with a weak D call TRBD1 (5 bases). V was shortened by 4 bases and J by 3 bases, with 16 bases between the two germline ends. The germline V gene has CDR1 GTSNPN and CDR2 SVGIG (reference sequence). This CDR3 is built from 15 residues. CDR3 sequence: CAWTPRGGDNQPQHF. Written as DNA, the CDR3 is TGTGCCTGGACCCCTAGGGGCGGGGACAATCAGCCCCAGCATTTT.